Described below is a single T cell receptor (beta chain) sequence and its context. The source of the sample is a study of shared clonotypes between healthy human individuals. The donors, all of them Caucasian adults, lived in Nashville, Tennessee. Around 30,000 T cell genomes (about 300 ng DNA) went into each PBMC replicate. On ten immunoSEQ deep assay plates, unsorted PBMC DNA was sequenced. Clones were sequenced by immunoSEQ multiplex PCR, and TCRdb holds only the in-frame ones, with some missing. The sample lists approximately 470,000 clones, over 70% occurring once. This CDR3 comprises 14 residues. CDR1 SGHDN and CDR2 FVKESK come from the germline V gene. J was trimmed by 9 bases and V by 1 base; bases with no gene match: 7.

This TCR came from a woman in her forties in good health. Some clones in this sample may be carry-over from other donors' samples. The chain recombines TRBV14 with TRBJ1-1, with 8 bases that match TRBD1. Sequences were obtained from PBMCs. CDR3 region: CASSQANRGGKAFF. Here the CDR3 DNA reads TGTGCCAGCAGCCAAGCCAACAGGGGGGGGAAAGCTTTCTTT.